Following are 32 T cell receptor beta chains from one sample sequenced in a study of blood T cell repertoires in COVID-19 (dated by TCRdb to 2019 to 2021). Receptor amplification or capture employed the immunoSEQ multiplex PCR assay. TCRdb stores this immuneACCESS table with in-frame sequences only. Part of the clones is absent; in the studies checked, under half of the shortfall reflects unresolved V genes, and no reason is known for the rest. The sample records 390,000 or so clones, about 89% of which are singletons. The ten top clones hold 10% of the sample. The sequencing input was peripheral blood. The receptors originated from a woman in her thirties with COVID-19, enrolled during active disease.

The sample holds one count of this clone. The chain recombines TRBV4-1 with TRBJ2-5; D possibly corresponds to TRBD2 (6 bases). Germline values: CDR1 MGHRA, CDR2 YSYEKL. Trimming shortened V by 1 base and J by 5 bases, and 14 bases separated the two germline ends. This CDR3 is built from 15 residues. CDR3 DNA: TGCGCCAGCAGCCAAGTCATCACGCGGGGCGAGACCCAGTACTTC. It specifies CASSQVITRGETQYF.

The CDR3 coding sequence is TGTGCAGCGAGGGGGAAAAGCACAGATACGCAGTATTTT. It encodes CAARGKSTDTQYF. V is TRBV2 and J is TRBJ2-3, with a tentative D call TRBD1 (6 bases). Germline V gives CDR1 SNHLY, CDR2 FYNNEI. This CDR3 spans 13 amino acids.

The chain uses TRBV6-5 and TRBJ2-2; TRBD1 matches 7 bases. The CDR3 runs 14 residues. Germline CDR1 is MNHEY and CDR2 is SVGAGI. V shed 7 bases, J shed 1 base, and the junction held 3 bases outside the gene matches. The CDR3 DNA reads TGTGCCAGCATTGCAGGGGGGAACACCGGGGAGCTGTTTTTT. The encoded protein is CASIAGGNTGELFF.

The sample holds a few counts of this clone. This chain uses TRBV5-6 with TRBJ2-1, with 8 positions matching TRBD2. The V gene end was trimmed by 0 bases and the J gene end by 6 bases; junction bases not matched to a gene: 8. Germline values: CDR1 SGHDT, CDR2 YYEEEE. The CDR3 runs 16 residues. The CDR3 sequence: CASSLESGSVSNEQFF. The CDR3 coding sequence is TGTGCCAGCAGCTTGGAAAGCGGGAGTGTTAGCAATGAGCAGTTCTTC.

The rearrangement joins TRBV7-3 to TRBJ2-3, with D maybe TRBD2 (6 bases). In germline, CDR1 is SGHTA, CDR2 FQGTGA. V lost 1 base to trimming and J lost 4 bases, with 12 bases between them. CDR3 length: 15 residues. The CDR3 nucleotides read TGTGCCAGCAGCTTAATGGGAGGCCGAGCAGATACGCAGTATTTT. This codes for CASSLMGGRADTQYF.

The gene calls are TRBV2 and TRBJ1-5, with TRBD1 as a possible D gene (5 bases). This CDR3 is 16 amino acids long. The germline gives CDR1 SNHLY, CDR2 FYNNEI. Between the trimmed V and J ends, which lost 2 bases and 3 bases, there was a span of 14 bases. CDR3 region: CASSETQVLNNQPQHF. For the CDR3, the DNA is TGTGCCAGCAGTGAAACACAGGTCCTAAACAATCAGCCCCAGCATTTT.

The chain uses TRBV6-1 and TRBJ2-5; 7 bases line up with TRBD2. The CDR3 length is 15 residues. The junction had 7 bases not matched to a gene; V was cut back by 2 bases and J by 4 bases. The germline CDR1 and CDR2 sequences are MNHNS and SASEGT. For the CDR3, the DNA is TGTGCCAGCAGTGAATTGGGGGGGGAGAGAGAGACCCAGTACTTC. As protein: CASSELGGERETQYF.

The chain combines TRBV28 with TRBJ1-1; D unclear. Trimming took 3 bases from V and 1 from J, leaving 9 bases between them. Germline CDR1 reads MDHEN; CDR2 reads SYDVKM. This CDR3 has 14 residues. The CDR3 spells CASSFLGRNTEAFF. CDR3 coding DNA: TGTGCCAGCAGTTTTCTGGGCAGGAACACTGAAGCTTTCTTT. Variable domain in full (rest from reference TRBV28 and TRBJ1-1): DVKVTQSSRYLVKRTGEKVFLECVQDMDHENMFWYRQDPGLGLRLIYFSYDVKMKEKGDIPEGYSVSREKKERFSLILESASTNQTSMYLCASSFLGRNTEAFFGQGTRLTVV.

CDR3 residues: CASSGGLAGGPEVEQYF. The CDR3, as DNA: TGTGCCAGCAGCGGGGGACTAGCGGGAGGGCCCGAAGTCGAGCAGTACTTC. The chain combines TRBV7-2 with TRBJ2-7; 16 positions agree with TRBD2. J gave up 6 bases and V 5 bases, and 10 bases lay outside the gene matches. The CDR3 length is 17 residues. CDR1 and CDR2 from the germline V gene are SGHTA and FQGNSA.

Concerning this clone: This specimen includes other DNA sequences encoding the same CDR3. The CDR3 reads CASSYLGGEQYF. Here the CDR3 DNA reads TGTGCCAGCAGTTACTTAGGGGGCGAGCAGTACTTC. The chain recombines TRBV6-2 or TRBV6-3 with TRBJ2-7, with D perhaps matching TRBD1 (6 bases). Trimming pared 1 base from V and 6 bases from J, leaving 7 bases between. Germline V lookup: CDR1 MNHEY, CDR2 SVGEGT. The CDR3 consists of 12 residues.

The CDR3 is CASSLGGTQYF. The CDR3 bases are TGTGCCAGCAGCTTGGGGGGGACCCAGTACTTC. V and J are TRBV7-2 and TRBJ2-5; D might be TRBD2 (6 bases). Trimming took 3 bases from V and 7 from J, leaving 6 bases between them. The germline gives CDR1 SGHTA, CDR2 FQGNSA. CDR3 length: 11 residues.

This clone was counted once. V gene TRBV30 combines with J gene TRBJ2-2; 7 bases agree with TRBD1. The CDR3 loop spans 15 amino acids. Germline loops: CDR1 GTSNPN, CDR2 SVGIG (reference sequence). After removal of 0 bases from V and 8 bases from J, the junction contained 9 bases not matched to a gene. CDR3 amino acids: CAWSVRDRKAGELFF. The CDR3 nucleotides are TGTGCCTGGAGTGTAAGGGACAGAAAGGCTGGGGAGCTGTTTTTT.

Of note for this clone: The same CDR3 is also encoded by other DNA sequences in this sample. The chain's CDR3 is CASSPDWRNQPQHF. As DNA, the CDR3 is TGTGCCAGCTCCCCGGACTGGCGTAATCAGCCCCAGCATTTT. V gene TRBV18 combines with J gene TRBJ1-5, with D hard to call. V was clipped by 6 bases and J by 4 bases, with 13 bases between them. The CDR3 is made up of 14 amino acids. Germline CDR1 and CDR2: KGHSH and LQKENI.

This clone was observed at least ten times. The chain has TRBV13 and TRBJ1-1, with D possibly matching TRBD1 (5 bases). The V and J ends lost 2 bases and 0 bases respectively, with 10 bases between them. The germline V gene encodes CDR1 PRHDT and CDR2 FYEKMQ (reference sequence). The CDR3 is 15 amino acids. CDR3 protein: CASSLYRQMNTEAFF. Written as DNA, the CDR3 is TGTGCCAGCAGCTTATACAGACAGATGAACACTGAAGCTTTCTTT.

The chain uses TRBV12-3 or TRBV12-4 and TRBJ1-2; TRBD1 matches 9 bases. Trimming removed 4 bases from V and 4 bases from J; junction bases left unmatched: 1. CDR3 length equals 13 residues. CDR3 in amino acids: CASSWDRAYGYTF. CDR3 DNA sequence: TGTGCCAGCAGTTGGGACAGGGCCTATGGCTACACCTTC.

J is TRBJ2-1 and V is TRBV6-5; a possible D gene is TRBD2 (5 bases). V lost 7 bases and J 7 bases, leaving 11 bases between the germline ends. This CDR3 is built from 12 residues. The V gene's germline CDR1 is MNHEY and CDR2 SVGAGI. The CDR3 is CASKGSVNEQFF. CDR3 DNA: TGTGCCAGCAAGGGTAGCGTGAATGAGCAGTTCTTC.

The chain is built from TRBV2 and TRBJ2-7; D remains unclear. This CDR3 has 12 amino acids. CDR1 and CDR2 (germline): SNHLY, FYNNEI. The germline V and J ends were trimmed by 1 base and 6 bases, with 7 bases remaining between them. CDR3 residues: CASSEVGFEQYF. In DNA, the CDR3 is TGTGCCAGCAGTGAAGTGGGCTTCGAGCAGTACTTC.

The V gene is TRBV7-8, the J gene TRBJ1-4; 8 nucleotides agree with TRBD1. V shed 2 bases and J 6 bases; nucleotides not matched to a gene: 5. Germline lookup yields CDR1 SGHVS and CDR2 FQNEAQ. The CDR3 extends over 15 amino acids. CDR3 in amino acids: CASSLSRGRYEKLFF. In DNA form, the CDR3 reads TGTGCCAGCAGCTTATCCAGGGGGCGTTATGAAAAACTGTTTTTT.

This clone showed up just once. The chain carries TRBV5-1 and TRBJ2-5, with D possibly matching TRBD2 (6 bases). Germline assignment: CDR1 SGHRS and CDR2 YFSETQ. The CDR3 loop spans 13 amino acids. V lost 5 bases and J 1 base, leaving 9 bases between the germline ends. This chain's CDR3 is CASRRGPQETQYF. The CDR3 DNA is TGCGCCAGCAGGCGGGGCCCCCAAGAGACCCAGTACTTC.

The V gene is TRBV15, the J gene TRBJ1-1; TRBD1 agrees at 10 bases. This CDR3 has 15 amino acids. With 4 bases clipped from V and 4 bases from J, the junction kept 6 bases outside the gene matches. Per germline, CDR1 LNHNV and CDR2 YYDKDF (reference sequence). In nucleotides, the CDR3 is TGTGCCACCAGCAAACTGGGACAGGGGTTCACTGAAGCTTTCTTT. It specifies CATSKLGQGFTEAFF.

Note on this clone: Other DNA variants within this sample encode the same CDR3. This sequence joins TRBV2 and TRBJ2-7; possible D gene TRBD2, 6 bases. Per germline, CDR1 SNHLY and CDR2 FYNNEI. The CDR3 has 11 amino acids. Trimming took 6 bases from V and 6 from J, leaving 9 bases between them. DNA of the CDR3: TGTGCCAGCAGGGGAGGTTCCGAGCAGTACTTC. It specifies CASRGGSEQYF.

V gene TRBV6-1 combines with J gene TRBJ2-4; possible D gene TRBD2, 5 bases. V was clipped by 0 bases and J by 5 bases, with 11 bases between them. This CDR3 has 15 residues. The germline gives CDR1 MNHNS, CDR2 SASEGT. This chain's CDR3 is CASSEAGVRQNIQYF. The CDR3 region has the DNA TGTGCCAGCAGTGAAGCGGGAGTAAGGCAAAACATTCAGTACTTC.

The chain joins TRBV19 to TRBJ2-7; 9 bases line up with TRBD1. The CDR3 runs 15 residues. Germline V gene lookup returns CDR1 LNHDA and CDR2 SQIVND (reference sequence). Germline trimming cut 4 bases from V and 2 bases from J; bases unmatched to any gene: 6. The CDR3 spells CASSKGTGSPYEQYF. The DNA for the CDR3 is TGTGCCAGTAGTAAAGGGACAGGGAGTCCCTACGAGCAGTACTTC.

This clone is a singleton in its sample. The chain links TRBV6-5 to TRBJ2-2; TRBD1 is a possible D gene (5 bases). CDR1 MNHEY and CDR2 SVGAGI come from the germline V gene. The V and J ends lost 6 bases and 5 bases respectively, with 13 bases between them. The CDR3 runs to 14 residues. CDR3 protein: CASRQGFTTGELFF. CDR3 DNA sequence: TGTGCCAGCAGGCAGGGATTCACGACCGGGGAGCTGTTTTTT.

This clone came up a few times. This rearrangement joins TRBV9 to TRBJ2-1; TRBD2 might be the D (6 bases). CDR3 size: 15 residues. Trimming cost V 0 bases and J 3 bases, with 10 bases left between them. The germline CDR1 and CDR2 sequences are SGDLS and YYNGEE. The CDR3 DNA follows: TGTGCCAGCAGCGTAGGACGGGAGCTCTACAATGAGCAGTTCTTC. It translates to CASSVGRELYNEQFF.

The chain recombines TRBV27 with TRBJ2-3; TRBD1 matches at 10 bases. V gave up 5 bases and J gave up 1 base; unmatched junction bases: 3. The germline V gene encodes CDR1 MNHEY and CDR2 SMNVEV (reference sequence). CDR3 size: 15 residues. The CDR3 DNA is TGTGCCAGCAGTCCCGGGACAGGGGGCACAGATACGCAGTATTTT. This codes for CASSPGTGGTDTQYF.

The chain carries TRBV18 and TRBJ1-2; D may be TRBD1 (6 bases). The CDR3 is made up of 14 amino acids. CDR1 and CDR2 from the germline V gene are KGHSH and LQKENI. V lost 4 bases to trimming and J lost 4 bases, with 13 bases between them. The CDR3 DNA sequence: TGTGCCAGCTCACTTAATCCACAGGGCTATGGCTACACCTTC. This encodes CASSLNPQGYGYTF.

The chain uses TRBV28 and TRBJ2-7, with D possibly matching TRBD2 (7 bases). Germline V gives CDR1 MDHEN, CDR2 SYDVKM. CDR3 length: 15 amino acids. V gave up 6 bases and J gave up 0 bases, with 15 bases separating them. The CDR3 is CASRGGGLYSYEQYF. The CDR3 DNA reads as TGTGCCAGCAGGGGCGGGGGCCTTTACTCCTACGAGCAGTACTTC.

This chain uses TRBV12-2 with TRBJ2-2; the tabulated D call, TRBD1, remains unverified against the DNA. TRBV12-2 has pseudogene status. The CDR3 has 16 amino acids. CDR3 nucleotides: TGTGCAAGTCGCCAATCCCGGGACAGGAACACCGGGGAGCTGTTTTTT. Translated: CASRQSRDRNTGELFF.

The chain is built from TRBV2 and TRBJ2-3; 7 nucleotides line up with TRBD1. Per germline, CDR1 SNHLY and CDR2 FYNNEI. Unmatched junction bases numbered 5, after V lost 5 bases and J lost 6 bases. There are 13 residues in the CDR3. In DNA, the CDR3 is TGTGCCAGCAGTCGGGACAGTCGGGATACGCAGTATTTT. The encoded protein is CASSRDSRDTQYF.

The rearrangement uses TRBV6-5 and TRBJ1-5; 8 nucleotides align to TRBD1. The CDR3 loop spans 13 amino acids. V gave up 6 bases and J gave up 7 bases; unmatched junction bases: 5. Germline assignment: CDR1 MNHEY and CDR2 SVGAGI. CDR3 sequence: CASSRTGTQPQHF. In DNA, the CDR3 is TGTGCCAGCAGCAGGACAGGGACCCAGCCCCAGCATTTT.

In its sample, this clone was seen once. The chain combines TRBV11-2 with TRBJ1-3; D not certain. The CDR3 covers 15 residues. Germline CDR1 reads SGHAT; CDR2 reads FQNNGV. Trimming stripped 7 bases from V and 1 base from J, with 14 bases between. This CDR3 reads CASMYDRVSGNTIYF. CDR3 nucleotide sequence: TGTGCCAGCATGTATGACCGGGTATCTGGAAACACCATATATTTT.